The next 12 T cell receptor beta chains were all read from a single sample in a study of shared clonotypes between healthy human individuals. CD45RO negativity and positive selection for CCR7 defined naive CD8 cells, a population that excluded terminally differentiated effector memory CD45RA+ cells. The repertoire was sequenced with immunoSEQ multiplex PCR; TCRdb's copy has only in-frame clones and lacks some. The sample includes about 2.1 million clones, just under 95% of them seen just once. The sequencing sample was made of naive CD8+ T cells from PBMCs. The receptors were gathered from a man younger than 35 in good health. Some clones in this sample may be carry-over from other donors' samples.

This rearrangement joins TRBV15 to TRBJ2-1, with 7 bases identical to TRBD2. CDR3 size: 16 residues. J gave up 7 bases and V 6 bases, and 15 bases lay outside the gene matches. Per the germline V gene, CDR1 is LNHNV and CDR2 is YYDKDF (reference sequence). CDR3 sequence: CATSHGRERYLNEQFF. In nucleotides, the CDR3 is TGTGCCACCAGTCACGGGCGGGAGCGGTATTTAAATGAGCAGTTCTTC.

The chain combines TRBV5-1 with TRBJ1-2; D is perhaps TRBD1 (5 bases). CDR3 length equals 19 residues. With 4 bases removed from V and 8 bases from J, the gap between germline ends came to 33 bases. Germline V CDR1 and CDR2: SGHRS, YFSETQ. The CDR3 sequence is CASSPPSSLTSGGAEGYTF. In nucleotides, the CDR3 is TGCGCCAGCAGCCCGCCCTCATCTTTGACCTCGGGGGGAGCGGAAGGCTACACCTTC.

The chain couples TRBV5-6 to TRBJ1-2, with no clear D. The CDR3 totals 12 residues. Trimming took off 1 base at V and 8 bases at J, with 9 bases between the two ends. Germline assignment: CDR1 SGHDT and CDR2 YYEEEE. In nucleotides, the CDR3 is TGTGCCAGCAGCTTGCTGGGAAGCGGCTACACCTTC. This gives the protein CASSLLGSGYTF.

The CDR3 sequence: CASSYFGDRGPYEQYF. CDR3 DNA: TGTGCCAGCAGTTACTTTGGGGACAGGGGGCCCTACGAGCAGTACTTC. V gene TRBV6-5 combines with J gene TRBJ2-7, with 12 nucleotides matching TRBD1. The CDR3 is 16 amino acids. V gave up 1 base and J gave up 2 bases; unmatched junction bases: 3. From germline, CDR1 is MNHEY and CDR2 SVGAGI.

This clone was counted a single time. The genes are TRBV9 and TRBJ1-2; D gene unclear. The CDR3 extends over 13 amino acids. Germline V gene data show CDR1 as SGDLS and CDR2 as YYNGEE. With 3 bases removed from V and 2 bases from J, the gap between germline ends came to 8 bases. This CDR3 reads CASSEAMNYGYTF. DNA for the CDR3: TGTGCCAGCAGCGAGGCCATGAACTATGGCTACACCTTC.

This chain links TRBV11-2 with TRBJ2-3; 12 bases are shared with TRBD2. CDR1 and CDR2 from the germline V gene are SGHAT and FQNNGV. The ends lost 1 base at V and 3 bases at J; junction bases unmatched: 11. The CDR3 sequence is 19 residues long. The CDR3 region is CASSLGLAGGPLLTDTQYF. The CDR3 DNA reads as TGTGCCAGCAGCTTAGGGCTAGCGGGAGGGCCTTTATTAACAGATACGCAGTATTTT.

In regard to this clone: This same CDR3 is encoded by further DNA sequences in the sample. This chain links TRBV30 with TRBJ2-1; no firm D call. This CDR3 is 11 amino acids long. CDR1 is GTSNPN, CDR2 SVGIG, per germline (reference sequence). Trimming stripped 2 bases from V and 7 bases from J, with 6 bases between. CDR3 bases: TGTGCCTGGAGTTTGGGGAATGAGCAGTTCTTC. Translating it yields CAWSLGNEQFF. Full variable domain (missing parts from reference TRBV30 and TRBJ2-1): SQTIHQWPATLVQPVGSPLSLECTVEGTSNPNLYWYRQAAGRGLQLLFYSVGIGQISSEVPQNLSASRPQDRQFILSSKKLLLSDSGFYLCAWSLGNEQFFGPGTRLTVL.

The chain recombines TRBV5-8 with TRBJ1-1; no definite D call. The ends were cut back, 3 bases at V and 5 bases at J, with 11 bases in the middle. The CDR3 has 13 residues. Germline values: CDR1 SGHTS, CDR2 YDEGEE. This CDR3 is CASSSGPGTEAFF. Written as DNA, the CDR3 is TGTGCCAGCAGCTCGGGTCCGGGAACTGAAGCTTTCTTT.

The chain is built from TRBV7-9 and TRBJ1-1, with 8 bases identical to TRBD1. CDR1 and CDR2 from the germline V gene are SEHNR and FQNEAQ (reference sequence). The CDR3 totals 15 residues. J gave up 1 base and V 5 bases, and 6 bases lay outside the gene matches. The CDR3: CASSTFGQGNTEAFF. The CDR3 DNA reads TGTGCCAGCAGCACGTTCGGACAGGGGAACACTGAAGCTTTCTTT.

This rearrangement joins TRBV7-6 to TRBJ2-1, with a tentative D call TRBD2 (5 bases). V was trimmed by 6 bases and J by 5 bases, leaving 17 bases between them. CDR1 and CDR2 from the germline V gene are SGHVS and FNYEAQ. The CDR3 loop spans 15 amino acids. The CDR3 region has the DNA TGTGCCAGCAGAGACTATGCCGAGAGTAACAATGAGCAGTTCTTC. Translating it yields CASRDYAESNNEQFF. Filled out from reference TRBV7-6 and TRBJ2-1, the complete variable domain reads GAGVSQSPRYKVTKRGQDVALRCDPISGHVSLYWYRQALGQGPEFLTYFNYEAQQDKSGLPNDRFSAERPEGSISTLTIQRTEQRDSAMYRCASRDYAESNNEQFFGPGTRLTVL.

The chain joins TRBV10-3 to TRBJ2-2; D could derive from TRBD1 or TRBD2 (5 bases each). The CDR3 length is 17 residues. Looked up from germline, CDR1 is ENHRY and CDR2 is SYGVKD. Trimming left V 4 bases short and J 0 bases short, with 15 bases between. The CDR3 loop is CAISGVRGAANTGELFF. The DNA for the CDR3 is TGTGCCATCAGTGGGGTGAGGGGAGCCGCGAACACCGGGGAGCTGTTTTTT.

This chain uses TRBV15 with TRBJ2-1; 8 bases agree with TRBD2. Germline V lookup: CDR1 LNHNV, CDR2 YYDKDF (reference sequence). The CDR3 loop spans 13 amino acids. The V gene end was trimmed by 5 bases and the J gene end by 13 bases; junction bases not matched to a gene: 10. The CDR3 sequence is CATSDRRTSPQFF. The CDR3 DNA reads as TGTGCCACCAGCGACCGTCGGACTAGCCCCCAGTTCTTC.